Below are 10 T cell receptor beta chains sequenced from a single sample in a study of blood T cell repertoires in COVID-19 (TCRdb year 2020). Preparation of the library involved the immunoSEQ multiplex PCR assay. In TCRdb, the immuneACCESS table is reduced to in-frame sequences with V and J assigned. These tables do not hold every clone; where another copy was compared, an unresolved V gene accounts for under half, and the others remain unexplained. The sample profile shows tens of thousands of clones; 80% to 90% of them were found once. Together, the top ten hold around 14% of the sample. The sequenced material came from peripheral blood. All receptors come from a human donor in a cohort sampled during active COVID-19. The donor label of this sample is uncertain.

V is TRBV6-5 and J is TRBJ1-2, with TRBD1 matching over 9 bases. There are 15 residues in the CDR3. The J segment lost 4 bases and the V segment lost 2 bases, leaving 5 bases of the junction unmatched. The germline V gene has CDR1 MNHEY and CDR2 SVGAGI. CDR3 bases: TGTGCCAGCAGTTACAGAACAGGGGGCATCTATGGCTACACCTTC. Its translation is CASSYRTGGIYGYTF.

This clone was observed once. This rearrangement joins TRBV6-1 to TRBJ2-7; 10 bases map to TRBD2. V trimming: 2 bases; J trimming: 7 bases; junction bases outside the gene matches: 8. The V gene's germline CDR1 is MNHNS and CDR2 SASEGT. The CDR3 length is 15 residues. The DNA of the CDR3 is TGTGCCAGCAGTGAATTGCGCCTAGCGGGGGATGAGCAGTACTTC. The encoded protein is CASSELRLAGDEQYF.

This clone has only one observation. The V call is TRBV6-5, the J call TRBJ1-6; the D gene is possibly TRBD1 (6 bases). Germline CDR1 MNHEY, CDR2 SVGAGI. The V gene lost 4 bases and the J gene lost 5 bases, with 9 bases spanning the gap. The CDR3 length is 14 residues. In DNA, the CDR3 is TGTGCCAGCAGTTGGACAGACAATAATTCACCCCTCCACTTT. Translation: CASSWTDNNSPLHF.

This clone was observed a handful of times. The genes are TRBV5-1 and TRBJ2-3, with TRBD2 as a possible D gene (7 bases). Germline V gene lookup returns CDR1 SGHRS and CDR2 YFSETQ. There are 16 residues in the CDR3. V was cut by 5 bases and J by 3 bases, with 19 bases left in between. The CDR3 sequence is CASSIGAGGPTDTQYF. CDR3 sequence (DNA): TGCGCCAGCAGTATAGGGGCCGGGGGGCCTACAGATACGCAGTATTTT.

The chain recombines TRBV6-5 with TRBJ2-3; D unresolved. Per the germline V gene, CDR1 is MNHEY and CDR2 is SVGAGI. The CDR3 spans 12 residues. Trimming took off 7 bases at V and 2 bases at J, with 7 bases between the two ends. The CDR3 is CASTPFTDTQYF. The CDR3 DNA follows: TGTGCCAGCACCCCCTTCACAGATACGCAGTATTTT.

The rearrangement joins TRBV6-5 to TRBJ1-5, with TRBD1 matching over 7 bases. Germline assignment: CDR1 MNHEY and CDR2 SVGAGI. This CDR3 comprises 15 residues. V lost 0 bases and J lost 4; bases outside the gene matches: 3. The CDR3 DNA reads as TGTGCCAGCAGTTACTCGACAGGGATTAATCAGCCCCAGCATTTT. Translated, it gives CASSYSTGINQPQHF.

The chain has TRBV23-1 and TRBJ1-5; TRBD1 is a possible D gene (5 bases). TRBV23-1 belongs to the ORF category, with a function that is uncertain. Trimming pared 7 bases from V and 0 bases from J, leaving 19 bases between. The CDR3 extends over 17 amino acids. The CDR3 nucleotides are TGCGCCAGCACGACCTCCGAGGCAGGGAATAGCAATCAGCCCCAGCATTTT. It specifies CASTTSEAGNSNQPQHF.

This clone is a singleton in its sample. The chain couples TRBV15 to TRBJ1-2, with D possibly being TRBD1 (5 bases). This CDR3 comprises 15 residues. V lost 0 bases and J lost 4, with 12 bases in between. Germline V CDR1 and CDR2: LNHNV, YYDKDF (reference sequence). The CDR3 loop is CATSRDLQEPYGYTF. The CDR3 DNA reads TGTGCCACCAGCAGAGATCTACAGGAGCCCTATGGCTACACCTTC.

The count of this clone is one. The CDR3 region has the DNA TGTGCCAGTAGTATAGATCCACGGCGGTTTGAGACCCAGTACTTC. It yields the protein CASSIDPRRFETQYF. The gene calls are TRBV19 and TRBJ2-5; no clear D gene. This CDR3 region has 15 residues. V lost 0 bases and J 5 bases, leaving 13 bases between the germline ends. Germline CDR1 is LNHDA and CDR2 is SQIVND (reference sequence).

CDR3 DNA: TGCAGCGTTCGGGATCCATATGGATACGAGCAGTACTTC. Translated: CSVRDPYGYEQYF. The chain is built from TRBV29-1 and TRBJ2-7, with a possible D match to TRBD2 (5 bases). Trimming left V 5 bases short and J 4 bases short, with 15 bases between. In germline, CDR1 is SQVTM, CDR2 ANQGSEA. This CDR3 has 13 amino acids.